The T cell receptor (beta chain) described here comes from a study of vaccination and CD4 T cells after COVID-19. Looking at the study overall: Stimulation of the cells used overlapping spike peptide pools from SARS-CoV-2 and from the common cold coronaviruses HCoV-NL63, HCoV-OC43 and HCoV-229E. The study's findings and limits: Looking at convalescent patients, a median around 89% of reactive clones were present only post-vaccination.

Trimming removed 0 bases at V and 6 bases at J, with 13 bases between. The CDR3 sequence is 15 residues long. Germline values: CDR1 LGHNA, CDR2 YSLEER. Treatment noted: roughly ten-day PBMC culture with coronavirus spike peptide pools or control peptides (ViraFEST assay). This clonotype was seen only a few times. The antigen is unknown. An Oncomine TCR Beta short-read assay was used to sequence the DNA from cultured CD4+ T cells. In TCRdb, the PCR reads were re-called with MiXCR into one record per CDR3 protein. The sample includes about 20,000 distinct CDR3 sequences, approximately 50% of them seen just once.

The receptor's source is a human donor who had recovered from COVID-19. The material sequenced was CD4+ T cells from blood, cultured in vitro. The V gene is TRBV4-3, the J gene TRBJ2-3, with D perhaps TRBD1 (7 bases). The CDR3 bases are TGCGCCAGCAGCCAAGACAGGGGGGTGGGGGATACGCAGTATTTT. Residues: CASSQDRGVGDTQYF.